Following are 15 T cell receptor beta chains from one sample sequenced in a study of OX40 agonist ivuxolimab in advanced cancers. Assay used: immunoSEQ multiplex PCR; TCRdb lists only in-frame clones, some missing. The data hold 35,000 to 45,000 clones, with 80% to 95% observed a single time. Specimen: CD4+ or CD8+ T cells sorted from blood, collected in a trial of the OX40 agonist ivuxolimab. These receptors all come from an adult with an advanced solid tumor such as melanoma, head and neck, liver or kidney cancer.

The chain uses TRBV5-1 and TRBJ2-5; 10 nucleotides match TRBD2. CDR1 is SGHRS and CDR2 is YFSETQ in the germline V gene. J gave up 5 bases and V 0 bases, and 10 bases lay outside the gene matches. The CDR3 is made up of 17 amino acids. The CDR3 DNA is TGCGCCAGCAGCTTGGCCAGGAGTAGCGGGAGGAACGAGACCCAGTACTTC. This gives the protein CASSLARSSGRNETQYF.

This sequence joins TRBV9 and TRBJ1-5; no firm D call. The V gene's germline CDR1 is SGDLS and CDR2 YYNGEE. Trimming cost V 3 bases and J 3 bases, with 10 bases left between them. This CDR3 contains 14 residues. CDR3 region: CASSAAGFNQPQHF. In DNA form, the CDR3 reads TGTGCCAGCAGCGCCGCGGGGTTCAATCAGCCCCAGCATTTT.

The J gene is TRBJ1-4, the V gene TRBV27; 7 bases fit TRBD1. The germline V gene has CDR1 MNHEY and CDR2 SMNVEV (reference sequence). The J segment lost 4 bases and the V segment lost 4 bases, leaving 9 bases of the junction unmatched. This CDR3 spans 16 amino acids. This CDR3 is CASSSRGDSLNEKLFF. The CDR3, as DNA: TGTGCCAGCAGTTCCCGAGGGGACAGCCTTAATGAAAAACTGTTTTTT.

Remarks on this clone: The junction shows a germline mismatch at one end, possibly a read error. The rearrangement links TRBV14 to TRBJ2-3; 12 bases match TRBD2. Germline V CDR1 and CDR2: SGHDN, FVKESK. CDR3 length: 16 amino acids. The CDR3 DNA is TGTGCCGGCAGCCTTGGACTAGCGGGATCTACAGATACGCAGTATTTT. Translating it yields CAGSLGLAGSTDTQYF. Using reference TRBV14 and TRBJ2-3 for the parts outside the CDR3, the full variable domain is EAGVTQFPSHSVIEKGQTVTLRCDPISGHDNLYWYRRVMGKEIKFLLHFVKESKQDESGMPNNRFLAERTGGTYSTLKVQPAELEDSGVYFCAGSLGLAGSTDTQYFGPGTRLTVL.

This clone was counted between two and nine times. The rearrangement uses TRBV25-1 and TRBJ2-5; D is perhaps TRBD1 or TRBD2 (5 bases each). The CDR3 has 14 amino acids. Germline V lookup: CDR1 MGHDK, CDR2 SYGVNS. Trimming removed 2 bases from V and 5 bases from J, with 12 bases in between. CDR3 region: CASSERGASETQYF. CDR3 bases: TGTGCCAGCAGTGAACGAGGGGCGAGTGAGACCCAGTACTTC.

This chain joins TRBV27 and TRBJ2-3, with 14 nucleotides matching TRBD2. The ends lost 8 bases at V and 4 bases at J; junction bases unmatched: 14. Germline V gene sequence: CDR1 MNHEY, CDR2 SMNVEV (reference sequence). This CDR3 has 18 amino acids. The CDR3 coding sequence is TGTGCCAGCGCCCTTGGGACTAGCGGGAGTGGGGCCCCAGATACGCAGTATTTT. Translated, it gives CASALGTSGSGAPDTQYF.

This clone appeared a few times. V and J are TRBV19 and TRBJ2-1, with D possibly TRBD1 on 6 matching bases. Germline V gene sequence: CDR1 LNHDA, CDR2 SQIVND (reference sequence). The germline V and J ends were trimmed by 1 base and 9 bases, with 10 bases remaining between them. CDR3 length equals 13 residues. Written as DNA, the CDR3 is TGTGCCAGTAGTATAGGGACAGTCCCTGAGCAGTTCTTC. Translation gives CASSIGTVPEQFF. The full variable domain, with the rest looked up from reference TRBV19 and TRBJ2-1, is DGGITQSPKYLFRKEGQNVTLSCEQNLNHDAMYWYRQDPGQGLRLIYYSQIVNDFQKGDIAEGYSVSREKKESFPLTVTSAQKNPTAFYLCASSIGTVPEQFFGPGTRLTVL.

V and J are TRBV28 and TRBJ2-5, with D possibly TRBD1 on 6 matching bases. CDR1 is MDHEN, CDR2 SYDVKM, per germline. The CDR3 loop spans 15 amino acids. The ends were cut back, 1 base at V and 4 bases at J, with 13 bases in the middle. The CDR3 protein is CASSLLSGVLETQYF. The CDR3 nucleotides are TGTGCCAGCAGTTTATTATCAGGGGTATTAGAGACCCAGTACTTC.

V and J are TRBV10-3 and TRBJ2-5, with D possibly called TRBD1 or TRBD2 (5 bases each). The last part of the DNA fits TRBJ2-7 better; the J call may be wrong. The length of the CDR3 is 14 residues. Germline-derived CDR1 and CDR2 are ENHRY and SYGVKD. CDR3 DNA sequence: TGTGCCATCAGTGCATCGACTGGGGGCTACGAGCAGTACTTC. Its protein product is CAISASTGGYEQYF.

This chain links TRBV7-9 with TRBJ2-1; a possible D gene is TRBD2 (6 bases). The CDR3 runs 12 residues. Germline lookup yields CDR1 SEHNR and CDR2 FQNEAQ (reference sequence). V dropped 5 bases and J dropped 7 bases, with 9 bases sitting between them. CDR3 sequence: CASSPAGNEQFF. CDR3 in DNA: TGTGCCAGCAGCCCGGCGGGAAATGAGCAGTTCTTC.

The chain couples TRBV28 to TRBJ2-3; 9 positions match TRBD1. V shed 7 bases, J shed 1 base, and the junction held 3 bases outside the gene matches. The CDR3 runs to 14 residues. In germline, CDR1 is MDHEN, CDR2 SYDVKM. The CDR3 DNA reads TGTGCCAGCAAAAGACAGGGGGGCACAGATACGCAGTATTTT. It encodes CASKRQGGTDTQYF.

The chain is built from TRBV5-8 and TRBJ1-5; no clear D gene. CDR1 is SGHTS, CDR2 YDEGEE, per germline. Trimming took 2 bases from V and 0 from J, leaving 6 bases between them. The CDR3 contains 14 residues. CDR3 in amino acids: CASSFMFSNQPQHF. The CDR3 DNA reads as TGTGCCAGCAGCTTTATGTTTAGCAATCAGCCCCAGCATTTT.

The V call is TRBV7-9, the J call TRBJ1-1, with a possible D match to TRBD1 (5 bases). Germline assignment: CDR1 SEHNR and CDR2 FQNEAQ (reference sequence). The CDR3 consists of 14 residues. Trimming took 3 bases from V and 1 from J, leaving 9 bases between them. CDR3 loop: CASSFGGENTEAFF. The DNA for the CDR3 is TGTGCCAGCAGCTTCGGGGGGGAGAACACTGAAGCTTTCTTT.

This chain joins TRBV19 and TRBJ2-2; D may be TRBD2 (6 bases). Germline V gene data show CDR1 as LNHDA and CDR2 as SQIVND (reference sequence). This CDR3 has 16 residues. V gave up 5 bases and J gave up 2 bases, with 15 bases separating them. Here the CDR3 DNA reads TGTGCCAGTAGTCGACGGACTACTGCTAACACCGGGGAGCTGTTTTTT. Its translation is CASSRRTTANTGELFF.

This clone appeared a few times. CDR3 sequence (DNA): TGTGCCAGCAGCTTAGGTGTTGGGACCGCTGATTTCGCCTACACCTTC. Residues: CASSLGVGTADFAYTF. The chain links TRBV11-2 to TRBJ1-2, with a weak D call TRBD1 (5 bases). V lost 1 base to trimming and J lost 10 bases, with 22 bases between them. There are 16 residues in the CDR3. Germline V CDR1 and CDR2: SGHAT, FQNNGV.